These 12 T cell receptor beta chains share one sample of origin, sequenced in a study of shared clonotypes between healthy human individuals. Profiling relied on immunoSEQ multiplex PCR, and the TCRdb table lists in-frame clones only, not all of them. In the table there are 1.5 million to 2.5 million clones, roughly 94% of which are singletons. CD45RO-negative, CCR7-selected cells formed the naive CD8 fraction, which excluded terminally differentiated effector memory CD45RA+ cells. Sequenced material: naive CD8+ T cells sorted from blood. These receptors came from a man between 18 and 35 years old in good health.

This chain uses TRBV7-9 with TRBJ2-2; 11 nucleotides match TRBD2. V lost 1 base and J lost 5; bases outside the gene matches: 9. CDR3 length: 18 amino acids. From germline, CDR1 is SEHNR and CDR2 FQNEAQ (reference sequence). Written as DNA, the CDR3 is TGTGCCAGCAGCTTAGGATCACTAGCGGGAGCTGGAACCGGGGAGCTGTTTTTT. The encoded protein is CASSLGSLAGAGTGELFF.

The rearrangement joins TRBV27 to TRBJ1-5, with unresolved D. Germline V CDR1 and CDR2: MNHEY, SMNVEV (reference sequence). The CDR3 runs 14 residues. The V gene lost 6 bases and the J gene lost 0 bases, with 9 bases spanning the gap. The CDR3 bases are TGTGCCAGCAGCACCATGGGTAGCAATCAGCCCCAGCATTTT. Translation: CASSTMGSNQPQHF.

The chain is built from TRBV6-1 and TRBJ1-2; no firm D call. There are 14 residues in the CDR3. CDR1 is MNHNS, CDR2 SASEGT, per germline. Trimming cost V 6 bases and J 4 bases, with 15 bases left between them. The CDR3 DNA follows: TGTGCCAGCAGGGAACTGAGTATCCCCTATGGCTACACCTTC. Residues: CASRELSIPYGYTF.

The rearrangement links TRBV15 to TRBJ2-1; D not certain. The CDR3 consists of 13 residues. The germline V gene encodes CDR1 LNHNV and CDR2 YYDKDF (reference sequence). The germline V and J ends were trimmed by 0 bases and 8 bases, with 8 bases remaining between them. As DNA, the CDR3 is TGTGCCACCAGCAGAGACCGGGCAGATGAGCAGTTCTTC. Encoded protein: CATSRDRADEQFF.

V gene TRBV13 combines with J gene TRBJ2-2, with D perhaps given as TRBD1 or TRBD2 (5 bases each). V lost 5 bases to trimming and J lost 6 bases, with 19 bases between them. The CDR3 covers 16 residues. Germline V gene data show CDR1 as PRHDT and CDR2 as FYEKMQ (reference sequence). The CDR3 DNA is TGTGCCAGCAGCCCGAGGGGCAGCGTCGGTCCCGGGGAGCTGTTTTTT. Amino acids: CASSPRGSVGPGELFF.

The CDR3 protein is CASSQDTEATEAFF. In nucleotides, the CDR3 is TGCGCCAGCAGCCAAGACACCGAGGCAACTGAAGCTTTCTTT. This chain joins TRBV4-1 and TRBJ1-1; D is unclear. Trimming stripped 0 bases from V and 5 bases from J, with 10 bases between. Germline V gives CDR1 MGHRA, CDR2 YSYEKL. This CDR3 has 14 residues.

This chain connects TRBV5-1 to TRBJ1-1; D uncertain. The CDR3 has 13 residues. From germline, CDR1 is SGHRS and CDR2 YFSETQ. The V end lost 0 bases, the J end lost 3 bases, and 6 bases lay between the germline ends. The CDR3, as DNA: TGCGCCAGCAGCTTGGTTAGATACACTGAAGCTTTCTTT. The encoded protein is CASSLVRYTEAFF. The full variable domain, rest sourced from reference TRBV5-1 and TRBJ1-1, is KAGVTQTPRYLIKTRGQQVTLSCSPISGHRSVSWYQQTPGQGLQFLFEYFSETQRNKGNFPGRFSGRQFSNSRSEMNVSTLELGDSALYLCASSLVRYTEAFFGQGTRLTVV.

V usage is TRBV9 and J usage is TRBJ2-3, with D tentatively TRBD1 or TRBD2 (6 bases each). This CDR3 contains 15 residues. Trimming cost V 3 bases and J 4 bases, with 15 bases left between them. Germline assignment: CDR1 SGDLS and CDR2 YYNGEE. CDR3 region: CASSAGGANSDTQYF. DNA for the CDR3: TGTGCCAGCAGCGCCGGGGGCGCGAATTCAGATACGCAGTATTTT.

The V and J genes are TRBV6-5 and TRBJ2-7; no reliable D call. The CDR3 loop spans 13 amino acids. V was pared by 2 bases and J by 7 bases, with 12 bases between. The germline V gene encodes CDR1 MNHEY and CDR2 SVGAGI. Written as DNA, the CDR3 is TGTGCCAGCAGTTACCTCGCGGTCCTTGAGCAGTACTTC. Its translation is CASSYLAVLEQYF.

The chain carries TRBV4-3 and TRBJ1-4; D uncertain. The CDR3 sequence is 20 residues long. Germline CDR1 is LGHNA and CDR2 is YSLEER. V was shortened by 0 bases and J by 5 bases, with 25 bases between the two germline ends. The CDR3 loop is CASSQEFIGLSPGVNEKLFF. The DNA for the CDR3 is TGCGCCAGCAGCCAAGAATTTATCGGACTAAGTCCCGGGGTGAATGAAAAACTGTTTTTT.

The chain combines TRBV6-5 with TRBJ2-7; 8 bases fit TRBD2. Looked up from germline, CDR1 is MNHEY and CDR2 is SVGAGI. Trimming cost V 4 bases and J 4 bases; bases outside gene matches: 12. The CDR3 has 16 amino acids. CDR3 amino acids: CASSSPGGSGYYEQYF. In DNA, the CDR3 is TGTGCCAGCAGTTCCCCGGGGGGGAGTGGGTATTACGAGCAGTACTTC.

In this sample, this clone turned up a few times. This chain joins TRBV19 and TRBJ2-7, with 7 bases identical to TRBD2. CDR3 length equals 14 residues. From germline, CDR1 is LNHDA and CDR2 SQIVND (reference sequence). The V gene end was trimmed by 2 bases and the J gene end by 0 bases; junction bases not matched to a gene: 1. CDR3 nucleotide sequence: TGTGCCAGTAGTATAACTAGCGTCTCCTACGAGCAGTACTTC. Its translation: CASSITSVSYEQYF.